In this sample, the clone carrying this T cell receptor beta chain turned up many times. This sample is part of a study of neurological immune-mediated disorders. TCRdb itself ran the 5' RACE reads through MiXCR, one entry per CDR3 protein. The repertoire holds around 30,000 distinct CDR3 sequences, with 2% to 2.5% as singletons. The receptor was derived from a woman in her 50s with multiple sclerosis. Sequences were obtained from PBMCs.

The CDR3 sequence: CASSPLAGGYNEQFF. In nucleotides, the CDR3 is TGTGCCAGCTCACCCCTAGCGGGAGGGTACAATGAGCAGTTCTTC. This sequence joins TRBV18 and TRBJ2-1, with TRBD2 matching 12 bases. The CDR3 consists of 15 residues. CDR1 is KGHSH and CDR2 is LQKENI in the germline V gene. The J segment lost 4 bases and the V segment lost 3 bases, leaving 1 base of the junction unmatched.